This T cell receptor (beta chain) was identified in a study of shared clonotypes between healthy human individuals. Broader study findings: Deeper or shallower sequencing was expected to change how clonotypes are shared among donors.

Study donors comprised healthy, HIV-negative adults devoid of recent acute infection or vaccination. This CDR3 comprises 14 residues. Unmatched junction bases numbered 4, after V lost 4 bases and J lost 7 bases. From germline, CDR1 is SNHLY and CDR2 FYNNEI. A remark on this clone: Its antigen is unknown.

As handled by the study authors: With immunoSEQ giving junction-only sequences and no quality scores, filtering differed. Clones were sequenced by immunoSEQ multiplex PCR, and TCRdb holds only the in-frame ones, with some missing. The D gene and trimming were derived from the DNA, and the V and J assignments and clone size from that table. The sample lists 450,000 to 500,000 clones, 65% to 80% occurring once. The sequence was obtained from a woman aged 40 to 50 in good health. Some clones in this sample may be carry-over from other donors' samples. Sequenced sample: PBMCs. The chain joins TRBV2 to TRBJ1-5, with TRBD1 matching over 10 bases. CDR3 DNA: TGTGCCAGCAGTGGAGGGACAGGGGAACAGCCCCAGCATTTT. Its translation is CASSGGTGEQPQHF.